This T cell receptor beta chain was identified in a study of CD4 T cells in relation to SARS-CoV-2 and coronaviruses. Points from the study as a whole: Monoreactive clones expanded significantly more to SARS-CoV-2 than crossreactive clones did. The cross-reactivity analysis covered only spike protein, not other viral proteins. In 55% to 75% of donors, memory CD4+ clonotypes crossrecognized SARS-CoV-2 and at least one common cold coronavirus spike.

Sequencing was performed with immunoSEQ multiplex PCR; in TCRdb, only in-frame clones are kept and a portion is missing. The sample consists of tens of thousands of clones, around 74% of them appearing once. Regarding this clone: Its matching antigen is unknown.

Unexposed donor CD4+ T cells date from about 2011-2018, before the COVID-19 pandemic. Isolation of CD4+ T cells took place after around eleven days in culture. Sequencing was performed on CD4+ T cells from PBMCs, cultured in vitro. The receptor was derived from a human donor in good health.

The DNA for the CDR3 is TGTGCCTGGAATCGACTAGCGAGTTCCTACGAGCAGTACTTC. This translates into CAWNRLASSYEQYF. The V and J genes are TRBV30 and TRBJ2-7; 8 nucleotides agree with TRBD2. Germline V gene sequence: CDR1 GTSNPN, CDR2 SVGIG (reference sequence). The CDR3 sequence is 14 residues long. Trimming cost V 4 bases and J 1 base; bases outside gene matches: 6.